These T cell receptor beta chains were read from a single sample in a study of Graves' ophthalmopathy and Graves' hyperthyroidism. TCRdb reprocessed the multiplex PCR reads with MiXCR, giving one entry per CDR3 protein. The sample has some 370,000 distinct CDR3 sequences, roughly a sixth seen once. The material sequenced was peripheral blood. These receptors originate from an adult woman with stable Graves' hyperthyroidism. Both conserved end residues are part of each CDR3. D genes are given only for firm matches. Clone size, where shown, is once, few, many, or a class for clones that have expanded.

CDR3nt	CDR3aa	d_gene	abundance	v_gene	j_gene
TGCGCCAGCAGCTTGGGTGTCGGGGCCGGGGAGCTGTTTTTT	CASSLGVGAGELFF	-	many	TRBV5-1	TRBJ2-2
TGCAGCGTCGGGACAGTGGGAGAAGGCTACACCTTC	CSVGTVGEGYTF	TRBD1	many	TRBV29-1	TRBJ1-2
TGTGCCAGCAGTGATCATCTGGGGGGAGGGGAGCAGTACTTC	CASSDHLGGGEQYF	TRBD2	many	TRBV25-1	TRBJ2-7
TGTGCCATCCCCTGGGGCGGTAGCAATCAGCCCCAGCATTTT	CAIPWGGSNQPQHF	-	-	TRBV6-1	TRBJ1-5
TGTGCCACCAGCAGAGGCGGGAGCTCCTACGAGCAGTACTTC	CATSRGGSSYEQYF	TRBD2	many	TRBV15	TRBJ2-7
TGCAGTGCTACCCCCCGGGGCTCCTACGAGCAGTACTTC	CSATPRGSYEQYF	-	many	TRBV20-1	TRBJ2-7
TGTGCCAGCAGTTCCATACGGGAAGGCTACGAGCAGTACTTC	CASSSIREGYEQYF	-	many	TRBV12-3/TRBV12-4	TRBJ2-7
TGTGCCAGCACTCCCGCCGGGGGATCCTACGAGCAGTACTTC	CASTPAGGSYEQYF	-	few	TRBV5-5	TRBJ2-7
TGTGCTAGTGGCCTAAACAGGAACACTGAAGCTTTCTTT	CASGLNRNTEAFF	-	many	TRBV12-5	TRBJ1-1
TGCGCCAGCAGCACCGGACAGGGGTCGAATTCACCCCTCCACTTT	CASSTGQGSNSPLHF	TRBD1	-	TRBV5-1	TRBJ1-6
TGTGCCAGCAGTTTCTTCGTACAGGGCCCCAGGGAGCTGTTTTTT	CASSFFVQGPRELFF	-	many	TRBV27	TRBJ2-2
TGTGCCTGGAGTGTTGCCAGGGGGGAATATAGCAATCAGCCCCAGCATTTT	CAWSVARGEYSNQPQHF	TRBD1	-	TRBV30	TRBJ1-5
TGTGCCAGCAGTTTATCCCGAGGGGGGGCTAACACCGGGGAGCTGTTTTTT	CASSLSRGGANTGELFF	-	many	TRBV28	TRBJ2-2
TGTGCCAGCAGCCGGGCGGGAGGGCCCCACGAGCAGTACTTC	CASSRAGGPHEQYF	TRBD2	many	TRBV12-3/TRBV12-4	TRBJ2-7
TGTGCCAGCAGTTACCTAGGGGGAGGCTACACCTTC	CASSYLGGGYTF	-	once	TRBV6-5	TRBJ1-2
TGTGCCAGCAGTTTCCCGACAGGGGGCGTTTCACCCCTCCACTTT	CASSFPTGGVSPLHF	TRBD1	-	TRBV28	TRBJ1-6
TGTGCCTGGATCAGGAGGGCCGCAGCGACAGGTCACGAGCAGTACTTC	CAWIRRAAATGHEQYF	-	many	TRBV30	TRBJ2-7
TGTGCCGTACGGGGAAGGAACACTGAAGCTTTCTTT	CAVRGRNTEAFF	-	many	TRBV3-1	TRBJ1-1
TGCGCCGGACGGCGAAGAGCGGGAGTGGTGTACGAGCAGTACTTC	CAGRRRAGVVYEQYF	TRBD2	many	TRBV10-1	TRBJ2-7
TGTGCCAGCAGCGTAGGGGGCAGGGGGGCGAATCTAAATCAGCCCCAGCATTTT	CASSVGGRGANLNQPQHF	TRBD1	-	TRBV9	TRBJ1-5
TGTGCCAGCGACAGGGACAGCAAAACCTACGAGCAGTACTTC	CASDRDSKTYEQYF	TRBD1	many	TRBV2	TRBJ2-7
TGTGCCTGTAAAGGGGACGTCAACTATGGCTACACCTTC	CACKGDVNYGYTF	-	few	TRBV30	TRBJ1-2
TGTGCCAGCAGTCAGGACAGGGACTTCTATGGCTACACCTTC	CASSQDRDFYGYTF	TRBD1	many	TRBV12-3/TRBV12-4	TRBJ1-2
TGTGCCACCAGCAGAGTACCGGGGAGTAGCTCCTACGAGCAGTACTTC	CATSRVPGSSSYEQYF	-	many	TRBV15	TRBJ2-7
TGTGCCAGCAGTTGGACTAGCAGTTCCTACGAGCAGTACTTC	CASSWTSSSYEQYF	TRBD2	many	TRBV28	TRBJ2-7
TGTGCCAGCAGAGCGGGACGGAACACCGGGGAGCTGTTTTTT	CASRAGRNTGELFF	TRBD2	many	TRBV6-5	TRBJ2-2
TGTGCCAGCAGTTTAAACCCCCTCTACGAGCAGTACTTC	CASSLNPLYEQYF	-	many	TRBV12-3/TRBV12-4	TRBJ2-7
TGTGCCAGCAGTGAAGCCCGGGGACAGGGCAATCAGCCCCAGCATTTT	CASSEARGQGNQPQHF	TRBD1	many	TRBV2	TRBJ1-5
TGTGCCAGCAGCGAAGGACGGGGGATGAACACTGAAGCTTTCTTT	CASSEGRGMNTEAFF	-	many	TRBV2	TRBJ1-1
TGTGCCAGCAATCGGGGCTACGGGGATTCACCCCTCCACTTT	CASNRGYGDSPLHF	-	many	TRBV12-3/TRBV12-4	TRBJ1-6
TGTGCCAGCAGCCAAGCCCTCCGGGAGACCCAGTACTTC	CASSQALRETQYF	-	-	TRBV4-2	TRBJ2-5
TGTGCCAGCAGTACCGGGGCTCAAGAGCAGTACTTC	CASSTGAQEQYF	-	few	TRBV28	TRBJ2-7
TGCGCCAGCAGTGAGTCGAGTTGGGGATCGGAGACCCAGTACTTC	CASSESSWGSETQYF	-	-	TRBV10-1	TRBJ2-5
TGTGCCAGCAGCTCCTCAGGGGGCGCCAGCTATGGCTACACCTTC	CASSSSGGASYGYTF	TRBD1	-	TRBV7-7	TRBJ1-2
TGTGCCAGCAGTTCAGGACTCCGTCCGGTTTTTTACGAGCAGTACTTC	CASSSGLRPVFYEQYF	-	few	TRBV28	TRBJ2-7
TGTGCCAGCAGTTTCGGGGATTGGCAGTACTTC	CASSFGDWQYF	-	-	TRBV12-3/TRBV12-4	TRBJ2-7
TGCAGTGCTAGAAAAGCGGAGTACGAGCAGTACTTC	CSARKAEYEQYF	-	many	TRBV20-1	TRBJ2-7
TGTGCCAGCAGCCCCCGGACAGGAGGAAAGAATTCACCCCTCCACTTT	CASSPRTGGKNSPLHF	TRBD1	-	TRBV7-9	TRBJ1-6
TGTGCCAGCAGTTACTCGGCCACAGTTAGCAATCAGCCCCAGCATTTT	CASSYSATVSNQPQHF	-	many	TRBV6-5	TRBJ1-5
TGTGCCAGCAGCTTAGTGGTGGGGAGGACAGAGAACACTGAAGCTTTCTTT	CASSLVVGRTENTEAFF	-	many	TRBV11-1	TRBJ1-1
TGTGCCACCAGCAGAGATCGTAGCAGGGGGCAAGAGACCCAGTACTTC	CATSRDRSRGQETQYF	TRBD1	many	TRBV15	TRBJ2-5
TGTGCCTGGAGTGTAACAGGGCGGGAGCAGTACTTC	CAWSVTGREQYF	-	few	TRBV30	TRBJ2-7
TGCGCCAGCAGCCAAGGGGGGTTAGCGCAGTACTTC	CASSQGGLAQYF	-	many	TRBV4-1	TRBJ2-7
TGTGCCAGCAGCCCCCCCCTCCGGGACTACCAGACCCAGTACTTC	CASSPPLRDYQTQYF	TRBD2	many	TRBV7-9	TRBJ2-5
TGTGCCAGCAGTTTGGGGGGTCACACTGAAGCTTTCTTT	CASSLGGHTEAFF	-	many	TRBV12-3/TRBV12-4	TRBJ1-1
TGCAGTGCTCTAGACAACCCTAGGGAGACCCAGTACTTC	CSALDNPRETQYF	-	many	TRBV20-1	TRBJ2-5
TGCAGCGCAATAGACCGCGCGGACAGGGGTTATAGCTACACCTTC	CSAIDRADRGYSYTF	TRBD1	few	TRBV29-1	TRBJ1-2